This passage covers 26 T cell receptor beta chains from one sample sequenced in a study of beta chain features in type 1 diabetes. General study points: In all four CD4+ subsets, TCRB CDR3 length was significantly, moderately reduced in type 1 diabetes.

Their antigen targets remain unknown. The entirety of the isolated RNA underwent reverse transcription, so expressed TCRB transcripts were sequenced. Measured with immunoSEQ multiplex PCR; TCRdb has only the in-frame clones, and not every one. The sample consists of around 280,000 clones, over 12% of them appearing once. The sample consisted of naive CD4+ T cells from blood. Every receptor here comes from a man between 18 and 29 years old with type 1 diabetes.

This clone came up a few times. The genes are TRBV5-4 and TRBJ2-1, with 11 bases identical to TRBD2. The CDR3 extends over 15 amino acids. The V gene's germline CDR1 is SGHNT and CDR2 YYREEE (reference sequence). The J segment lost 9 bases and the V segment lost 0 bases, leaving 5 bases of the junction unmatched. The CDR3 DNA follows: TGTGCCAGCAGCTTGGTAGGGACTAGCGGAGTTGAGCAGTTCTTC. It codes for CASSLVGTSGVEQFF.

This clone was found a few times. This sequence joins TRBV30 and TRBJ2-2; TRBD2 agrees at 7 bases. Germline lookup yields CDR1 GTSNPN and CDR2 SVGIG (reference sequence). Trimming removed 0 bases from V and 6 bases from J; junction bases left unmatched: 7. The length of the CDR3 is 15 residues. CDR3 in DNA: TGTGCCTGGAGTGTCTCGGGACTACTCTCCGGGGAGCTGTTTTTT. It is translated as CAWSVSGLLSGELFF.

This chain uses TRBV30 with TRBJ1-3; D is uncertain. Trimming left V 2 bases short and J 0 bases short, with 14 bases between. CDR1 GTSNPN and CDR2 SVGIG come from the germline V gene (reference sequence). CDR3 size: 16 residues. The CDR3 DNA follows: TGTGCCTGGAGTTACAACAGCCTCTCCTCTGGAAACACCATATATTTT. Its translation is CAWSYNSLSSGNTIYF.

V gene TRBV28 combines with J gene TRBJ2-7; 8 positions agree with TRBD2. The CDR3 is made up of 14 amino acids. CDR1 is MDHEN, CDR2 SYDVKM, per germline. Germline trimming cut 7 bases from V and 7 bases from J; bases unmatched to any gene: 12. CDR3 residues: CASTPGGGLQEQYF. In DNA, the CDR3 is TGTGCCAGCACCCCCGGGGGGGGTTTGCAAGAGCAGTACTTC.

This clone was counted a few times. The J gene is TRBJ1-4, the V gene TRBV30, with unresolved D. The V gene's germline CDR1 is GTSNPN and CDR2 SVGIG (reference sequence). The CDR3 is 12 residues long. V was trimmed by 6 bases and J by 7 bases, leaving 12 bases between them. The CDR3 DNA sequence: TGTGCCTGCGGGAGGTCGAGTGAAAAACTGTTTTTT. Its translation: CACGRSSEKLFF.

This chain connects TRBV9 to TRBJ2-1; no definite D call. Germline CDR1 is SGDLS and CDR2 is YYNGEE. V dropped 0 bases and J dropped 0 bases, with 7 bases sitting between them. CDR3 length: 15 amino acids. The CDR3, as DNA: TGTGCCAGCAGCGTAGACGATAGCTCCTACAATGAGCAGTTCTTC. It is translated as CASSVDDSSYNEQFF.

The chain employs TRBV11-2 and TRBJ1-1; 12 nucleotides align to TRBD1. Germline-derived CDR1 and CDR2 are SGHAT and FQNNGV. The CDR3 loop spans 16 amino acids. V dropped 3 bases and J dropped 4; count of bases not matched to a gene: 6. CDR3 nucleotide sequence: TGTGCCAGCAGCTTCCGGGACAGGGGGCGTCGCACTGAAGCTTTCTTT. Amino acid sequence: CASSFRDRGRRTEAFF.

The genes are TRBV15 and TRBJ1-5, with D uncertain. CDR1 is LNHNV and CDR2 is YYDKDF in the germline V gene (reference sequence). The CDR3 runs to 15 residues. V was shortened by 5 bases and J by 3 bases, with 14 bases between the two germline ends. CDR3 residues: CATSPAGWVNQPQHF. The CDR3 DNA follows: TGTGCCACCAGCCCGGCGGGGTGGGTCAATCAGCCCCAGCATTTT.

The rearrangement joins TRBV30 to TRBJ1-3; D is unresolved. Trimming removed 0 bases from V and 0 bases from J, with 9 bases in between. The CDR3 covers 15 residues. CDR1 and CDR2 from the germline V gene are GTSNPN and SVGIG (reference sequence). CDR3 sequence (DNA): TGTGCCTGGAGTGTGGGCACCAGCTCTGGAAACACCATATATTTT. Translating it yields CAWSVGTSSGNTIYF.

This clone was seen only a few times. The chain has TRBV6-4 and TRBJ1-1; 7 bases are a match to TRBD1. The CDR3 totals 13 residues. With V trimmed by 5 bases and J by 4 bases, 4 bases remained unmatched. Looked up from germline, CDR1 is MRHNA and CDR2 is SNTAGT. CDR3 region: CASSQQGSTEAFF. In DNA form, the CDR3 reads TGTGCCAGCAGTCAACAGGGGAGCACTGAAGCTTTCTTT.

This clone was found once. This sequence joins TRBV7-9 and TRBJ1-2; D not resolved. Trimming shortened V by 2 bases and J by 9 bases, and 16 bases separated the two germline ends. This CDR3 has 14 amino acids. Germline CDR1 and CDR2: SEHNR and FQNEAQ (reference sequence). The DNA of the CDR3 is TGTGCCAGCAGCTTAAACGGGTCCCCGGGGAGCTACACCTTC. This sequence encodes CASSLNGSPGSYTF.

This clone has only a few counts. This chain uses TRBV9 with TRBJ2-7, with D possibly being TRBD2 (6 bases). The germline CDR1 and CDR2 sequences are SGDLS and YYNGEE. The CDR3 spans 12 residues. V lost 5 bases and J 7 bases, leaving 13 bases between the germline ends. CDR3 region: CASSRRGDEQYF. The CDR3 DNA sequence: TGTGCCAGCAGTCGGCGGGGAGATGAGCAGTACTTC.

The chain links TRBV5-1 to TRBJ2-6; possibly TRBD1 for D (6 bases). Trimming cost V 7 bases and J 10 bases, with 18 bases left between them. Germline V gives CDR1 SGHRS, CDR2 YFSETQ. The CDR3 contains 14 residues. CDR3 loop: CASHRETGPNVLTF. CDR3 nucleotides: TGCGCCAGCCACAGGGAGACCGGACCTAACGTCCTGACTTTC.

V and J are TRBV2 and TRBJ2-7; 9 bases line up with TRBD1. Germline V lookup: CDR1 SNHLY, CDR2 FYNNEI. With V trimmed by 9 bases and J by 6 bases, 6 bases remained unmatched. The CDR3 extends over 12 amino acids. CDR3 amino acids: CAREGQGPEQYF. In DNA, the CDR3 is TGTGCCAGAGAGGGACAGGGTCCCGAGCAGTACTTC.

This chain joins TRBV28 and TRBJ2-5; no clear D. This CDR3 comprises 14 residues. V gave up 7 bases and J gave up 2 bases, with 14 bases separating them. Germline CDR1 reads MDHEN; CDR2 reads SYDVKM. CDR3 residues: CASTSGIWQETQYF. The CDR3 DNA reads TGTGCCAGCACCTCAGGTATATGGCAAGAGACCCAGTACTTC.

The J gene is TRBJ2-7, the V gene TRBV28; 10 nucleotides align to TRBD1. Unmatched junction bases numbered 6, after V lost 5 bases and J lost 5 bases. CDR3 length: 14 residues. Germline V gene lookup returns CDR1 MDHEN and CDR2 SYDVKM. DNA of the CDR3: TGTGCCAGCAGTCCCGGGACAGGGGTCCACGAGCAGTACTTC. Translated: CASSPGTGVHEQYF.

The chain uses TRBV6-5 and TRBJ1-5; D perhaps matches TRBD1 (5 bases). Trimming cost V 5 bases and J 5 bases, with 10 bases left between them. This CDR3 is 13 amino acids long. Per the germline V gene, CDR1 is MNHEY and CDR2 is SVGAGI. CDR3 in DNA: TGTGCCAGCAGTCGGGGGTTATATCAGCCCCAGCATTTT. Translating it yields CASSRGLYQPQHF.

A few counts support this clone. This sequence joins TRBV10-3 and TRBJ1-3; D remains ambiguous. The CDR3 runs 13 residues. Germline V lookup: CDR1 ENHRY, CDR2 SYGVKD. The V end was cut by 0 bases, the J end by 4 bases, with 4 bases between. CDR3 sequence: CAISESQGNTIYF. The CDR3 coding sequence is TGTGCCATCAGTGAGTCTCAGGGAAACACCATATATTTT.

The chain combines TRBV7-9 with TRBJ2-7; 8 bases line up with TRBD1. The CDR3 spans 15 residues. Germline V gene data show CDR1 as SEHNR and CDR2 as FQNEAQ (reference sequence). The J segment lost 2 bases and the V segment lost 5 bases, leaving 8 bases of the junction unmatched. In DNA form, the CDR3 reads TGTGCCAGCAGCGCCAGGACAGGGAAACCCTACGAGCAGTACTTC. Translated: CASSARTGKPYEQYF. Based on the CDR3 plus reference TRBV7-9 and TRBJ2-7, the full variable domain is DTGVSQNPRHKITKRGQNVTFRCDPISEHNRLYWYRQTLGQGPEFLTYFQNEAQLEKSRLLSDRFSAERPKGSFSTLEIQRTEQGDSAMYLCASSARTGKPYEQYFGPGTRLTVT.

The chain links TRBV30 to TRBJ1-1, with D hard to call. V gave up 8 bases and J gave up 1 base, with 11 bases separating them. This CDR3 is 12 amino acids long. Germline V gene data show CDR1 as GTSNPN and CDR2 as SVGIG (reference sequence). The CDR3 DNA sequence: TGTGCCCTAGGGAGGGAGAACACTGAAGCTTTCTTT. Its protein product is CALGRENTEAFF. The entire variable domain, with the rest obtained from reference TRBV30 and TRBJ1-1, is as follows: SQTIHQWPATLVQPVGSPLSLECTVEGTSNPNLYWYRQAAGRGLQLLFYSVGIGQISSEVPQNLSASRPQDRQFILSSKKLLLSDSGFYLCALGRENTEAFFGQGTRLTVV.

A few counts support this clone. V gene TRBV4-3 combines with J gene TRBJ1-1; D is ambiguous. Trimming removed 1 base at V and 7 bases at J, with 4 bases between. Germline V lookup: CDR1 LGHNA, CDR2 YSLEER. CDR3 length: 11 residues. The CDR3 region is CASSQALEAFF. CDR3 nucleotide sequence: TGCGCCAGCAGCCAAGCTCTTGAAGCTTTCTTT.

The gene calls are TRBV4-1 and TRBJ2-4; no clear D. Between the trimmed V and J ends, which lost 1 base and 10 bases, there was a span of 8 bases. CDR1 is MGHRA, CDR2 YSYEKL, per germline. The CDR3 loop spans 12 amino acids. CDR3 region: CASSQGVAIQYF. DNA for the CDR3: TGCGCCAGCAGCCAAGGAGTCGCTATTCAGTACTTC.

The CDR3 coding sequence is TGTGCCACCAGCAGAGATCAAGGACAGTCCTACGAGCAGTACTTC. Protein: CATSRDQGQSYEQYF. The chain couples TRBV15 to TRBJ2-7; possible D gene TRBD1, 6 bases. The CDR3 consists of 15 residues. CDR1 and CDR2 from the germline V gene are LNHNV and YYDKDF (reference sequence). Deletions cut 0 bases from V and 1 base from J, with 10 bases between. Complete variable domain (other parts from reference TRBV15 and TRBJ2-7): DAMVIQNPRYQVTQFGKPVTLSCSQTLNHNVMYWYQQKSSQAPKLLFHYYDKDFNNEADTPDNFQSRRPNTSFCFLDIRSPGLGDTAMYLCATSRDQGQSYEQYFGPGTRLTVT.

This clone was detected only a few times. The chain links TRBV19 to TRBJ2-1, with TRBD2 matching 9 bases. This CDR3 spans 16 amino acids. Germline lookup yields CDR1 LNHDA and CDR2 SQIVND (reference sequence). The V and J ends lost 3 bases and 0 bases, in that order; junction bases with no gene match: 3. The CDR3 is CASSILTSGSYNEQFF. In nucleotides, the CDR3 is TGTGCCAGTAGTATCCTGACTAGCGGCTCCTACAATGAGCAGTTCTTC.

The table lists this clone with a few counts. This chain joins TRBV18 and TRBJ2-1, with a tentative D call TRBD1 (5 bases). Deletions cut 4 bases from V and 6 bases from J, with 16 bases between. This CDR3 has 15 amino acids. CDR1 is KGHSH, CDR2 LQKENI, per germline. The CDR3 DNA reads TGTGCCAGCTCACGATTTGACCTTCAGGGCAATGAGCAGTTCTTC. Translating gives CASSRFDLQGNEQFF.

This clone was seen a few times. The rearrangement joins TRBV7-9 to TRBJ2-3; TRBD1 is a possible D gene (7 bases). The V gene's germline CDR1 is SEHNR and CDR2 FQNEAQ (reference sequence). The V end was cut by 5 bases, the J end by 3 bases, with 24 bases between. This CDR3 comprises 18 residues. The CDR3 DNA is TGTGCCAGCAGCCCGGGGCGAGGATCGCGGGGACAGACAGATACGCAGTATTTT. Translating gives CASSPGRGSRGQTDTQYF.